This TCR beta chain stems from a study of cytomegalovirus exposure and HLA in healthy donors. About the research overall: The roughly 120 validation repertoires, a later analysis reported, used the same platform as the 600 to 700 first-cohort repertoires. Broader study findings: Cytomegalovirus association was listed for 164 TCR beta chains.

Produced via immunoSEQ multiplex PCR; TCRdb's table is partial and in-frame only. The sample records tens of thousands of clones, 95% to 96% being singletons. This clone occurred once. What it binds is unknown. In germline, CDR1 is SGDLS, CDR2 YYNGEE. The CDR3 has 14 amino acids. J lost 2 bases, V lost 4 bases, and 4 bases had no gene match. The specimen was PBMCs. This TCR came from a young man in good health and CMV-seronegative. The chain joins TRBV9 to TRBJ2-5; 8 bases agree with TRBD1. This chain's CDR3 is CASSRQGLQETQYF. CDR3 DNA sequence: TGTGCCAGCAGCAGACAGGGGCTTCAAGAGACCCAGTACTTC. Filled out from reference TRBV9 and TRBJ2-5, the complete variable domain reads DSGVTQTPKHLITATGQRVTLRCSPRSGDLSVYWYQQSLDQGLQFLIQYYNGEERAKGNILERFSAQQFPDLHSELNLSSLELGDSALYFCASSRQGLQETQYFGPGTRLLVL.